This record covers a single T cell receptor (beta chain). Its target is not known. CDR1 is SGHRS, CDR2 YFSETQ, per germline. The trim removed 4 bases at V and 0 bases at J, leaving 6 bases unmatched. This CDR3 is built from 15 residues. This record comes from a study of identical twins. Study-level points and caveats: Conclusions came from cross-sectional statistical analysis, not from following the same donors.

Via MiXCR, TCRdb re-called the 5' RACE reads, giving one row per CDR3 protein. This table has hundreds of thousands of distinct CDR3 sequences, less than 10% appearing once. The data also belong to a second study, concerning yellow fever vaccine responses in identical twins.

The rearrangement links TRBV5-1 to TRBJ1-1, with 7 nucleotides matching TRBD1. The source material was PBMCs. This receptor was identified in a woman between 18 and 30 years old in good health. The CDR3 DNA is TGCGCCAGCAGCGCGGGGGACAGACTGAACACTGAAGCTTTCTTT. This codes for CASSAGDRLNTEAFF.